Described below is a single T cell receptor (beta chain) sequence and its context. Its antigen is not identified. The sample originates from a study of response to subunit inactivated influenza vaccine. TCRdb independently ran MiXCR on the RT-PCR reads; one entry per CDR3 protein. The table lists roughly 710,000 distinct CDR3 sequences, 12% to 15% of them singletons, with less than 8.5% in the top ten. Trimming left V 7 bases short and J 6 bases short, with 17 bases between. The CDR3 length is 14 residues. General study findings and limits: Each seasonal flu vaccination may recruit only limited new T cells, authors suggested.

The chain links TRBV12-3 or TRBV12-4 to TRBJ2-3; tentatively, D is TRBD2 (6 bases). Sequences were derived from PBMCs from blood, sampled around 14 days before vaccination. The sequence was obtained from a man aged 45-65 years who received an inactivated influenza vaccine. CDR3 region: CASTLLGGVDTQYF. CDR3 nucleotides: TGTGCCAGCACCCTACTGGGGGGTGTGGATACGCAGTATTTT.